These T cell receptor beta chains were read from a single sample in a study of cytomegalovirus exposure and HLA in healthy donors. Some clones are missing from TCRdb's copy, which holds only in-frame ones; the method was immunoSEQ multiplex PCR. The sample yields about 140,000 clones, around 73% seen once. The sequenced sample consisted of PBMCs. The receptors here all came from a female donor in good health and CMV-seronegative. CDR3s include the opening cysteine and the closing phenylalanine or tryptophan. The order of the fields is V gene, J gene, CDR3 length, CDR3 protein.

v_gene: TRBV5-1; j_gene: TRBJ1-1; len: 14; CDR3aa: CASSFGGKNTEAFF
v_gene: TRBV11-2; j_gene: TRBJ2-7; len: 13; CDR3aa: CASSLAQDYEQYF
v_gene: TRBV5-1; j_gene: TRBJ1-2; len: 14; CDR3aa: CASSLDGDRDGYTF
v_gene: TRBV6-1; j_gene: TRBJ2-2; len: 15; CDR3aa: CASSSLAGRTGELFF
v_gene: TRBV28; j_gene: TRBJ1-2; len: 12; CDR3aa: CASSSVGYGYTF
v_gene: TRBV4-1; j_gene: TRBJ2-7; len: 18; CDR3aa: CASSQEPGLAYSSHEQYF
v_gene: TRBV4-2; j_gene: -; len: 15; CDR3aa: CASSQEEGQSYEQYF
v_gene: TRBV2; j_gene: TRBJ1-1; len: 15; CDR3aa: CASRPGLRGNTEAFF
v_gene: TRBV6-5; j_gene: TRBJ2-7; len: 13; CDR3aa: CASRPGFLCEQYF
v_gene: TRBV5-1; j_gene: TRBJ1-1; len: 13; CDR3aa: CASSLGQTGEAFF
v_gene: TRBV7-3; j_gene: TRBJ1-5; len: 13; CDR3aa: CASSLYPGQPQHF
v_gene: TRBV6-5; j_gene: TRBJ2-3; len: 15; CDR3aa: CASSYSTQGADTQYF
v_gene: TRBV9; j_gene: TRBJ2-7; len: 15; CDR3aa: CASSGGLVGGGEQYF
v_gene: TRBV7-2; j_gene: TRBJ1-5; len: 14; CDR3aa: CASSPSQGNQPQHF
v_gene: TRBV5-4; j_gene: TRBJ1-4; len: 13; CDR3aa: CASSFGHNEKLFF
v_gene: TRBV2; j_gene: TRBJ2-7; len: 14; CDR3aa: CASSEANRAYEQYF
v_gene: TRBV7-6; j_gene: TRBJ2-6; len: 18; CDR3aa: CASSLRTGVASGANVLTF
v_gene: TRBV6-1; j_gene: TRBJ2-4; len: 15; CDR3aa: CASSPTSGTKNIQYF
v_gene: TRBV27; j_gene: TRBJ1-4; len: 13; CDR3aa: CASSPLGGGKLFF
v_gene: TRBV27; j_gene: TRBJ1-1; len: 18; CDR3aa: CASSPLVPTGAMNTEAFF
v_gene: TRBV19; j_gene: TRBJ1-1; len: 16; CDR3aa: CASSRDFSLVVTEAFF
v_gene: TRBV30; j_gene: TRBJ1-1; len: 15; CDR3aa: CAWSPFDWEGSEAFF
v_gene: TRBV28; j_gene: TRBJ1-3; len: 16; CDR3aa: CASSTRTGTSGNTIYF
v_gene: TRBV11-2; j_gene: TRBJ2-6; len: 17; CDR3aa: CASSLDYWGRGANVLTF
v_gene: TRBV27; j_gene: TRBJ2-7; len: 14; CDR3aa: CASSLWGRSYEQYF
v_gene: TRBV9; j_gene: TRBJ2-7; len: 14; CDR3aa: CASSLRDSDYEQYF
v_gene: TRBV6-5; j_gene: TRBJ1-1; len: 13; CDR3aa: CASRGTGSSEAFF
v_gene: TRBV28; j_gene: TRBJ1-6; len: 16; CDR3aa: CASSISGGPYNSPLHF
v_gene: TRBV28; j_gene: TRBJ1-1; len: 14; CDR3aa: CASTPRGYFLEAFF
v_gene: TRBV19; j_gene: TRBJ2-1; len: 16; CDR3aa: CASSSIQLGYTGEQFF
v_gene: TRBV2; j_gene: TRBJ1-1; len: 15; CDR3aa: CASALLSGGNTEAFF
v_gene: TRBV5-4; j_gene: TRBJ2-2; len: 18; CDR3aa: CASSLGGLAGGHPGELFF
v_gene: TRBV19; j_gene: TRBJ2-3; len: 16; CDR3aa: CASSIGQGGFTDTQYF
v_gene: TRBV28; j_gene: TRBJ2-1; len: 15; CDR3aa: CATSILAGGAGEQFF
v_gene: TRBV5-1; j_gene: TRBJ2-2; len: 14; CDR3aa: CASSRAGDTGELFF
v_gene: TRBV29-1; j_gene: TRBJ1-5; len: 14; CDR3aa: CSVKQGGEGQPQHF
v_gene: TRBV15; j_gene: TRBJ2-7; len: 17; CDR3aa: CATGREFFLTGGYEQYF
v_gene: TRBV7-8; j_gene: TRBJ2-5; len: 15; CDR3aa: CASSLGTSAKETQYF
v_gene: TRBV5-4; j_gene: TRBJ2-1; len: 16; CDR3aa: CASSLELASSYNEQFF
v_gene: TRBV2; j_gene: TRBJ1-4; len: 18; CDR3aa: CATKVDRGGPATNEKLFF
v_gene: TRBV4-3; j_gene: TRBJ2-1; len: 16; CDR3aa: CASSQEGTSRLNEQFF
v_gene: TRBV9; j_gene: TRBJ1-2; len: 15; CDR3aa: CASSGGTEKFYGYTF
v_gene: TRBV28; j_gene: TRBJ2-3; len: 16; CDR3aa: CASSPELAGGGNTQYF
v_gene: TRBV4-1; j_gene: TRBJ1-1; len: 14; CDR3aa: CASRRESGNTEAFF
v_gene: TRBV7-2; j_gene: TRBJ1-2; len: 15; CDR3aa: CASSLEGAFHYGYTF
v_gene: TRBV28; j_gene: TRBJ2-2; len: 16; CDR3aa: CASSFRTGGNTGELFF